These 7 T cell receptor beta chains were sequenced from one sample in a study of T cells in Graves' hyperthyroidism and ophthalmopathy. The CDR3 regions of TCR beta were amplified from RNA transcripts. The HTBI primer set drove a first-round RT-PCR of the TCR CDR3. From the multiplex PCR reads, TCRdb called clonotypes with MiXCR, one entry per CDR3 protein. The sample holds around 200,000 distinct CDR3 sequences; around 16% are singletons and the top ten take 44%. Sequenced input: blood. These receptors were collected from a man in his forties with Graves' hyperthyroidism.

In this sample, this clonotype turned up many times. The chain links TRBV11-3 to TRBJ1-1; 7 positions match TRBD1. The junction had 10 bases not matched to a gene; V was cut back by 5 bases and J by 7 bases. The CDR3 extends over 14 amino acids. Germline values: CDR1 SGHNT, CDR2 YENEEA. CDR3 loop: CASSLRRDSHEAFF. CDR3 DNA: TGTGCCAGCAGCCTACGCCGGGACAGCCATGAAGCTTTCTTT.

The V call is TRBV6-1, the J call TRBJ1-2; a weak D match, TRBD1 (5 bases). CDR3 length equals 14 residues. Per the germline V gene, CDR1 is MNHNS and CDR2 is SASEGT. V lost 7 bases to trimming and J lost 2 bases, with 14 bases between them. CDR3 protein: CASTSQGGNYGYTF. The CDR3 DNA follows: TGTGCCAGCACGAGTCAGGGTGGGAACTATGGCTACACCTTC.

This clonotype was recorded a few times. The chain recombines TRBV20-1 with TRBJ1-2; D might be TRBD1 (6 bases). Per germline, CDR1 DFQATT and CDR2 SNEGSKA (reference sequence). V was cut by 6 bases and J by 4 bases, with 12 bases left in between. This CDR3 has 12 amino acids. The CDR3 here is CSANRVFYGYTF. CDR3 DNA: TGCAGTGCAAACAGGGTTTTCTATGGCTACACCTTC.

V gene TRBV2 combines with J gene TRBJ2-7; D gene unclear. Per germline, CDR1 SNHLY and CDR2 FYNNEI. CDR3 length: 15 residues. V lost 3 bases and J lost 6, with 18 bases in between. The CDR3, as DNA: TGTGCCAGCAGTGACGGACGAGACCACCTTGGCGAGCAGTACTTC. It specifies CASSDGRDHLGEQYF.

This clonotype was counted many times. The chain joins TRBV20-1 to TRBJ1-6; a possible D gene is TRBD1 (6 bases). The germline CDR1 and CDR2 sequences are DFQATT and SNEGSKA (reference sequence). V was pared by 1 base and J by 6 bases, with 13 bases between. The CDR3 is 15 residues long. CDR3 loop: CSARVRGLGNSPLHF. CDR3 bases: TGCAGTGCTAGAGTTCGGGGGCTGGGTAATTCACCCCTCCACTTT.

The chain carries TRBV7-2 and TRBJ2-2; 7 positions match TRBD2. Germline-derived CDR1 and CDR2 are SGHTA and FQGNSA. This CDR3 has 16 amino acids. With V trimmed by 2 bases and J by 2 bases, 5 bases remained unmatched. The CDR3 region has the DNA TGTGCCAGCAGCTTATTAGGCGGGAGAAACACCGGGGAGCTGTTTTTT. It yields the protein CASSLLGGRNTGELFF.

This clonotype was picked up a small number of times. A much larger clone is a single base away; this may be a read error. The chain couples TRBV2 to TRBJ2-7; 8 nucleotides agree with TRBD1. The CDR3 is made up of 14 amino acids. CDR1 is SNHLY and CDR2 is FYNNEI in the germline V gene. The CDR3 sequence is CVSKPGQASYEQYF. CDR3 DNA: TGTGTCAGCAAACCGGGACAGGCCTCCTACGAGCAGTACTTC.